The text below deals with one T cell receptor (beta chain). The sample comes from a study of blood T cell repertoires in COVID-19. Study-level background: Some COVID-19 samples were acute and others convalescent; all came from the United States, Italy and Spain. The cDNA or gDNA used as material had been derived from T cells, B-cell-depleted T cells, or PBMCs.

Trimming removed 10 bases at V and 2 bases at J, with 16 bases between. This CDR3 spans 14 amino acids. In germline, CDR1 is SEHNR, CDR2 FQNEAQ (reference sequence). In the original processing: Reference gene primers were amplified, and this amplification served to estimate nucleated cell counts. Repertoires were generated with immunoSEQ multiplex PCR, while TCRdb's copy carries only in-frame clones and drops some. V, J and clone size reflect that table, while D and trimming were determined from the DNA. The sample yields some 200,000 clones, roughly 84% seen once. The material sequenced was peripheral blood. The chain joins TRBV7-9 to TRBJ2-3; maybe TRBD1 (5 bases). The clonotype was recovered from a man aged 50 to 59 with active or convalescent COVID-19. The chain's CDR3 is CATNLRASTDTQYF. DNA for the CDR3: TGTGCCACCAACCTCAGGGCCTCCACAGATACGCAGTATTTT.